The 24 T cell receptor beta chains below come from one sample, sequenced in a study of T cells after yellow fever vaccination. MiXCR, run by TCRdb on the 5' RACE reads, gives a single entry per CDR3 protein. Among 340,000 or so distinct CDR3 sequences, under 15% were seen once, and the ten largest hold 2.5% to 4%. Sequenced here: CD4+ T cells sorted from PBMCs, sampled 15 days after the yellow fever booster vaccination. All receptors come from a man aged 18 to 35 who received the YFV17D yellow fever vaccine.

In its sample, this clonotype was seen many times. The CDR3 is CASSLYPSGTDTQYF. CDR3 DNA: TGTGCCAGCAGCTTATATCCTAGCGGCACAGATACGCAGTATTTT. The rearrangement links TRBV7-2 to TRBJ2-3; TRBD2 is a possible D gene (6 bases). The germline V gene encodes CDR1 SGHTA and CDR2 FQGNSA. This CDR3 is 15 amino acids long. The V end was cut by 2 bases, the J end by 1 base, with 10 bases between.

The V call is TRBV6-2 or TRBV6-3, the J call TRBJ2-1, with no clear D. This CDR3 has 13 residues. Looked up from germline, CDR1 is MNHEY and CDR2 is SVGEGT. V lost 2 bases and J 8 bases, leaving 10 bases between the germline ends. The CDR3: CASSYLLGYEQFF. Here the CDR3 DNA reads TGTGCCAGCAGTTACCTACTGGGTTATGAGCAGTTCTTC.

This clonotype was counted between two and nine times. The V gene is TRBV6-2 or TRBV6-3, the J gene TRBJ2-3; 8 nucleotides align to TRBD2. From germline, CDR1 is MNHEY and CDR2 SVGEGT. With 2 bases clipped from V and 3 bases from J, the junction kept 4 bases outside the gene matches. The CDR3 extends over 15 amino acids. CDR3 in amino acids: CASSYVGGATDTQYF. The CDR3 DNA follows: TGTGCCAGCAGTTACGTCGGGGGGGCAACAGATACGCAGTATTTT.

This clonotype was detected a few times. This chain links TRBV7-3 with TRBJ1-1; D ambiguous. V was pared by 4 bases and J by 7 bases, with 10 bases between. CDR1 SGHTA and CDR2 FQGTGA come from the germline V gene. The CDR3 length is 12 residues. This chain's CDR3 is CASSSGGLEAFF. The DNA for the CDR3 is TGTGCCAGCAGCTCCGGAGGGCTTGAAGCTTTCTTT.

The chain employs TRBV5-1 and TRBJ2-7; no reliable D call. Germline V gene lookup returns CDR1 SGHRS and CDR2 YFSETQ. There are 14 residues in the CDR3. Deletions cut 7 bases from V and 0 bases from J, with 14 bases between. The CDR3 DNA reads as TGCGCCAGCCAGAGGCAGTCAAGCTCCTACGAGCAGTACTTC. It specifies CASQRQSSSYEQYF.

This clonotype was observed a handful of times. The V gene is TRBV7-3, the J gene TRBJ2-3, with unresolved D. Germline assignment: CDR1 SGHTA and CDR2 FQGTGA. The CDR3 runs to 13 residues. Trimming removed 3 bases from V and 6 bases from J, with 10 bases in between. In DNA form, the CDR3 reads TGTGCCAGCAGCTTTGCCCAGCTTGATACGCAGTATTTT. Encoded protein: CASSFAQLDTQYF.

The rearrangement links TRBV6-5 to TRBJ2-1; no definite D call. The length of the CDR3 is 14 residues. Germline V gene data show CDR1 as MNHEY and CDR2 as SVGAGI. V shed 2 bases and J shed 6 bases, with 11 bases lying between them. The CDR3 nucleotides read TGTGCCAGCAGTTACGGCCTCTCCCTCAATGAGCAGTTCTTC. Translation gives CASSYGLSLNEQFF.

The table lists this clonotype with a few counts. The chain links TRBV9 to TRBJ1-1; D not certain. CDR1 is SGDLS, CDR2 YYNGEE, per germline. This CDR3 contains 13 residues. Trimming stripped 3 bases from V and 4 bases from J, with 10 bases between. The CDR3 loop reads CASSAEWRTEAFF. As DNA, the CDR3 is TGTGCCAGCAGCGCAGAATGGCGCACTGAAGCTTTCTTT.

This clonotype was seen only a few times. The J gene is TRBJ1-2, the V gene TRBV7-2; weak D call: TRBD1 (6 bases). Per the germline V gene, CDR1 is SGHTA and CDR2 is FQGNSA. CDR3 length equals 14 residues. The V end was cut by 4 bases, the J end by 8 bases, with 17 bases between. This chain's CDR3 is CASSYRDTRGGYTF. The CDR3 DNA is TGTGCCAGCAGCTACCGGGACACAAGGGGAGGCTACACCTTC. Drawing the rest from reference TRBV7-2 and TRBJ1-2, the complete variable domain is GAGVSQSPSNKVTEKGKDVELRCDPISGHTALYWYRQSLGQGLEFLIYFQGNSAPDKSGLPSDRFSAERTGGSVSTLTIQRTQQEDSAVYLCASSYRDTRGGYTFGSGTRLTVV.

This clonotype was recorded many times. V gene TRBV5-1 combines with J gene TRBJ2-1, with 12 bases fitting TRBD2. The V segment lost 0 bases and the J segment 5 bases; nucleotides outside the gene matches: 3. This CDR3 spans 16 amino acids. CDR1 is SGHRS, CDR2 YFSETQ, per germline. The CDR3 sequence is CASSLGPSGGDNEQFF. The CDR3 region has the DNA TGCGCCAGCAGCTTGGGTCCTAGCGGGGGGGACAATGAGCAGTTCTTC.

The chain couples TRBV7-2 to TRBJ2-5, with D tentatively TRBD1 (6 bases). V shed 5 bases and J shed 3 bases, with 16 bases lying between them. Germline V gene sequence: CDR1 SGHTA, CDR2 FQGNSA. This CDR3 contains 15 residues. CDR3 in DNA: TGTGCCAGCAGCGTACAGGGACCGATTAAAGAGACCCAGTACTTC. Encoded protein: CASSVQGPIKETQYF.

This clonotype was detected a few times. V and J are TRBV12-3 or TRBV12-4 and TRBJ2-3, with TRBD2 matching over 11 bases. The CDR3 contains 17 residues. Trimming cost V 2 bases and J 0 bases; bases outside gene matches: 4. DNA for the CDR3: TGTGCCAGCAGTTTAATTTTAGCGGGGGGGAGCACAGATACGCAGTATTTT. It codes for CASSLILAGGSTDTQYF.

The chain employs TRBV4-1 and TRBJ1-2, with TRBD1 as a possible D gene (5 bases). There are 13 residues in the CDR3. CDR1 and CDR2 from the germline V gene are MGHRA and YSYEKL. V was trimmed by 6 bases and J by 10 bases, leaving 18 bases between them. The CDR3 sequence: CASSVIVLGVYTF. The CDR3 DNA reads TGCGCCAGCAGTGTTATCGTTCTGGGGGTCTACACCTTC.

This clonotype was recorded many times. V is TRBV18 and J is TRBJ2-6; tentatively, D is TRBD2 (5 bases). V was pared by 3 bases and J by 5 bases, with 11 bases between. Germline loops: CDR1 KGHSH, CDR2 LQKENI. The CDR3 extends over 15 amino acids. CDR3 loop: CASSPEARWANVLTF. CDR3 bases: TGTGCCAGCTCACCGGAGGCTCGCTGGGCCAACGTCCTGACTTTC. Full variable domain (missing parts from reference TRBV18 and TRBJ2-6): NAGVMQNPRHLVRRRGQEARLRCSPMKGHSHVYWYRQLPEEGLKFMVYLQKENIIDESGMPKERFSAEFPKEGPSILRIQQVVRGDSAAYFCASSPEARWANVLTFGAGSRLTVL.

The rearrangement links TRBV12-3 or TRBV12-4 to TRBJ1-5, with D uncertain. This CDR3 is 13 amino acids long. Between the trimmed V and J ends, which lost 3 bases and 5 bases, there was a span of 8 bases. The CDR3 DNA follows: TGTGCCAGCAGTTTCCGGCCCGATCAGCCCCAGCATTTT. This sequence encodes CASSFRPDQPQHF.

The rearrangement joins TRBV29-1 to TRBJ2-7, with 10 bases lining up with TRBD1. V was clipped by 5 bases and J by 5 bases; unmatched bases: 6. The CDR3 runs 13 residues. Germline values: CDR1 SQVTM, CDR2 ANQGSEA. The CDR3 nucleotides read TGCAGCGTTACCGGGACAGGGGCCCACGAGCAGTACTTC. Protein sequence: CSVTGTGAHEQYF.

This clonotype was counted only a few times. For the CDR3, the DNA is TGTGCCAGCAGCAAAAGTTATAACAGGAATTACAATGAGCAGTTCTTC. Protein: CASSKSYNRNYNEQFF. The chain links TRBV21-1 to TRBJ2-1; the DNA was not used to check the table's D call, TRBD1. TRBV21-1 is a known pseudogene. The CDR3 has 16 residues.

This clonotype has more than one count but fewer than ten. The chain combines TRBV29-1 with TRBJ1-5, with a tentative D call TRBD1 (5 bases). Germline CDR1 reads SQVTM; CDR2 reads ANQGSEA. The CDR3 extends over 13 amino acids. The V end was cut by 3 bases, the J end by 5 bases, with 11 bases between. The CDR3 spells CSVEAGRDQPQHF. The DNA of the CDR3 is TGCAGCGTTGAGGCAGGGCGAGATCAGCCCCAGCATTTT.

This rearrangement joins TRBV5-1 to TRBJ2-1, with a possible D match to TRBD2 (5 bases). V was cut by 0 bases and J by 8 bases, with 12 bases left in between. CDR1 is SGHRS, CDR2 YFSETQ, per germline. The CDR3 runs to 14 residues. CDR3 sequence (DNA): TGCGCCAGCAGCTTGGGGGCCGGGATCGATGAGCAGTTCTTC. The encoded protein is CASSLGAGIDEQFF.

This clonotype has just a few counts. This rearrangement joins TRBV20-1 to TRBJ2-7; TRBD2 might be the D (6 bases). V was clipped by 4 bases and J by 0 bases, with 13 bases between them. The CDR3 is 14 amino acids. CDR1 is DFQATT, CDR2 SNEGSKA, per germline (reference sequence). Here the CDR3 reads CSATRQTSSYEQYF. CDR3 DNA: TGCAGTGCTACTAGACAGACTAGCTCCTACGAGCAGTACTTC.

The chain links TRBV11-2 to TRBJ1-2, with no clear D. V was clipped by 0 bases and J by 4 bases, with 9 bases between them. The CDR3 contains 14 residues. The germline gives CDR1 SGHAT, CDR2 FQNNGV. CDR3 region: CASSLESGFYGYTF. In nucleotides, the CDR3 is TGTGCCAGCAGCTTAGAGTCCGGATTCTATGGCTACACCTTC.

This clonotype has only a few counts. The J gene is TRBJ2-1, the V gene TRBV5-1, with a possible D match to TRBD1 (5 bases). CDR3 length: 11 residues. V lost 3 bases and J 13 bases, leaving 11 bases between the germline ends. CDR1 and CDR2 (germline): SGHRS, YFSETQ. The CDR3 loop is CASSSQGRQFF. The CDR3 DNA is TGCGCCAGCAGCTCCCAGGGTCGCCAGTTCTTC.

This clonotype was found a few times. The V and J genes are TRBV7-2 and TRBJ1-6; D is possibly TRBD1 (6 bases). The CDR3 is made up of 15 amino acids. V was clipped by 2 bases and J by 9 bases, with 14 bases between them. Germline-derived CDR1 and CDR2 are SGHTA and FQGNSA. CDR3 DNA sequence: TGTGCCAGCAGCTTATTTGGGGGCAACAGTTCACCCCTCCACTTT. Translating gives CASSLFGGNSSPLHF.

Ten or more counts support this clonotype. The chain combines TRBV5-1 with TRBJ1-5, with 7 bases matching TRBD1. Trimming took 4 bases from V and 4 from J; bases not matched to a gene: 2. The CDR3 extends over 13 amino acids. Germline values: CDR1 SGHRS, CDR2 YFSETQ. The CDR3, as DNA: TGCGCCAGCAGCGAACAGGGGAATCAGCCCCAGCATTTT. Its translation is CASSEQGNQPQHF.